Here is one T cell receptor (beta chain) with its context. The target of this receptor is not known. It has no much larger one-base neighbor in the sample; base qualities were not kept. Every donor was a healthy Caucasian. Three pairs of female monozygotic twins, all aged about 18 to 30 years, made up the twin cohort. CD4+ and CD8+ T cell populations were isolated with positive isolation kits from Invitrogen. This entry is derived from a study of identical twins listed by TCRdb under 2016. Regarding the research as a whole: The study deep-sequenced TCR alpha and beta repertoires from monozygotic twins, unrelated adults of various ages and cord blood to test whether fetal clonotypes persist. To rule out contamination, replicate twin experiments were performed at different times with different library preparation protocols.

The protocol used for the library was 5' RACE. The sequencing machine was an Illumina HiSeq 2000. Template switching introduced a universal primer binding site; the final cDNA contained a unique molecular identifier, enabling accurate counting of TCR cDNA molecules. Specific primers in the conserved constant-segment region were used to synthesize first-strand cDNA for the TCR alpha and beta chains. To control for contamination, every cDNA library was double barcoded, receiving both a SMART-Mk sample barcode and Illumina barcodes. Two successive PCR steps introduced TruSeq adapter sequences along with Illumina sample barcodes. The Illumina HiSeq platform was used with custom primers to sequence TCR alpha and beta cDNA libraries. On the authors' methods: MiGEC was used to process raw reads and extract unique molecular identifiers, and MiXCR was used to find CDR3 positions. Recombination models were inferred per individual with the repgenHMM and IGoR tools using an EM algorithm. Shared clonotypes were analyzed with the tcR package in R, and sharing was normalized by the product of cloneset sizes. Out-of-frame nonproductive sequences were analyzed to study raw recombination free of thymic and clonal selection effects. In TCRdb, the public reads were trimmed at Q25 with fastp and aligned with MiXCR, with productive beta chains retained. Every distinct CDR3 protein forms one entry, paired with its most common genes and DNA. None of the V and J calls come from the authors' own analysis; TCRdb made them. The sample records roughly 250,000 distinct CDR3 sequences, approximately 7.9% of which are singletons. The biggest ten clones account for under 6% of the sample.

Inclusive of the bounding cysteine and phenylalanine, the CDR3 is 11 residues long. Kept here is only the CDR3 DNA, which spans 33 bases and is read in frame from base 1. V drops 5 bases and J drops 6 bases, leaving 5 bases in between. For CDR1 and CDR2, the germline V gene lists SNHLY and FYNNEI. Findings and caveats that apply to the study as a whole: Out-of-frame TCR alpha sequences shared between twins showed an excess of low generation-probability sequences compared with coincidental sharing between unrelated individuals. Excess twin sharing in beta out-of-frame sequences was weaker because fewer shared sequences lowered the signal-to-noise ratio. Abundant cord blood beta clonotypes carried fewer insertions; young adult naive repertoires showed a weaker similar trend, while memory repertoires showed none. Zero-insertion analyses could be partly confounded by invariant T cells such as MAIT and iNKT, although diverse VJ usage argued against such confounding for most clonotypes. Out-of-frame TCR alpha sharing in monozygotic twins was systematically underestimated by recombination models, whereas sharing between unrelated individuals was in agreement with the recombination models. Because the same donors could not be followed over many years, conclusions were based on cross-sectional statistical analysis.

The same data also went into a second study, on yellow fever vaccine responses in identical twins. Drawing on the second study: According to the authors, the vaccine-induced T cell response in identical twins seemed to be partly convergent and partly specific to each individual. In identical twins, the study followed T cell clones that responded to the vaccine with precision.

The source of this sequence is a woman between 18 and 29 years old in good health. This chain joins TRBV2 to TRBJ2-4, with the D gene not confidently named. Sample: CD8+ T cells sorted from blood. CDR3 loop: CASSSGNIQYF. The DNA sequence reads TGTGCCAGCAGTTCGGGAAACATTCAGTACTTC.